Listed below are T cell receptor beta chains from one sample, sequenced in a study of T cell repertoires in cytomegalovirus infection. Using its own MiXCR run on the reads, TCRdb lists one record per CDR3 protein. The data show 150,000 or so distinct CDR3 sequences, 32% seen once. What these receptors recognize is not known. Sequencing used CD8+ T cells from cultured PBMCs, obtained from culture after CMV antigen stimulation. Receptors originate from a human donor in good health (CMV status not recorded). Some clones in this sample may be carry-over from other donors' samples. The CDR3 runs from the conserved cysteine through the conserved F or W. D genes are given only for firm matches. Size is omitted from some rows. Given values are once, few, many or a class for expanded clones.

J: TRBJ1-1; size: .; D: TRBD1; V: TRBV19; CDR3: CASSRDRGTSEAFF; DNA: TGTGCCAGTAGCCGGGACAGGGGGACGTCTGAAGCTTTCTTT
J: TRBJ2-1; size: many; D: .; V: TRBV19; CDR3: CASSPRGAGINEQFF; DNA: TGTGCCAGTAGTCCTCGGGGGGCGGGGATCAATGAGCAGTTCTTC
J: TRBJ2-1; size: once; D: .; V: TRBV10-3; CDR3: CATGTLTQNEQFF; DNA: TGTGCCACCGGGACCTTGACCCAAAATGAGCAGTTCTTC
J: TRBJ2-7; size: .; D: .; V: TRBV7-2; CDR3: CASSLGDTVQYF; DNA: TGTGCCAGCAGCTTAGGAGATACGGTGCAGTACTTC
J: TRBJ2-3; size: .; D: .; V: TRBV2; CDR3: CASSVGIVTDTQYF; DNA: TGTGCCAGCAGTGTGGGGATCGTAACGGATACGCAGTATTTT
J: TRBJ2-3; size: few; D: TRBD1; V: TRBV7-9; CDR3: CASSTRTGGGYF; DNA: TGTGCCAGCAGCACCCGGACAGGGGGGGGCTATTTT
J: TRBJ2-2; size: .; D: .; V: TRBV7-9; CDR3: CASSPSTGELFF; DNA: TGTGCCAGCAGCCCCAGTACCGGGGAGCTGTTTTTT
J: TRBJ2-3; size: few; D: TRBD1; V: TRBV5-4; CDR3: CASSEEDRGADTQYF; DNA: TGTGCCAGCAGCGAGGAGGACAGGGGCGCAGATACGCAGTATTTT
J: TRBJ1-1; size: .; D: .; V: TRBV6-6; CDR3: CASRLLGWGPTDAFF; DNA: TGTGCCAGCAGGCTCCTGGGGTGGGGGCCGACGGACGCTTTCTTT
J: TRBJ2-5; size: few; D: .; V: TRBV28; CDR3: CASTKLGKETQYF; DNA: TGTGCCAGCACCAAACTGGGGAAAGAGACCCAGTACTTC
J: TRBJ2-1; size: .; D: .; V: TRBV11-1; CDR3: CASSPRTDPGPYNEQFF; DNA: TGTGCCAGCAGCCCCCGGACCGACCCCGGCCCCTACAATGAGCAGTTCTTC
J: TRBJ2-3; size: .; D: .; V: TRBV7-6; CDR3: CASSQGVWGGGGRDTQYF; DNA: TGTGCCAGCAGCCAAGGAGTTTGGGGAGGGGGGGGCAGAGATACGCAGTATTTT
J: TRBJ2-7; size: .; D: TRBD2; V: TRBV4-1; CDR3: CASSQGEGLAGGEQYF; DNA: TGCGCCAGCAGCCAGGGGGAGGGCCTAGCGGGGGGCGAGCAGTACTTC
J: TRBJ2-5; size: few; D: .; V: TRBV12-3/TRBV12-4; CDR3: CASSPTGWETQYF; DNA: TGTGCCAGCAGTCCCACAGGGTGGGAGACCCAGTACTTC
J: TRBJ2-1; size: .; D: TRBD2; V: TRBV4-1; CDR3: CASSLPGGDEQFF; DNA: TGCGCCAGCAGCCTCCCTGGGGGGGATGAGCAGTTCTTC
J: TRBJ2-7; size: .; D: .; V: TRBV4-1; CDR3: CASSLLLTGSGTPYEQYF; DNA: TGCGCCAGCAGCCTACTATTGACGGGATCAGGGACCCCCTACGAGCAGTACTTC
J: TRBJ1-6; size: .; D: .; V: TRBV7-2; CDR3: CASSPVPSSSYNSPLHF; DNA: TGTGCCAGCAGCCCCGTCCCCTCAAGCTCCTATAATTCACCCCTCCACTTT
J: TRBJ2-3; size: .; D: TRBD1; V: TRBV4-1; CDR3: CASSYISGTGTDTQYF; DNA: TGTGCCAGCAGTTACATATCCGGGACAGGCACAGATACGCAGTATTTT